This note documents a single TCR beta chain sequence. This sample was included in a study of early T cells in non-severe SARS-CoV-2 infection. From the 5' RACE reads, TCRdb called clonotypes with MiXCR, one entry per CDR3 protein. The data show over 50,000 distinct CDR3 sequences, with 10% to 11% seen just once and 1.7% held by the top ten. The sequence was collected from an adult who was a healthcare worker with PCR-confirmed SARS-CoV-2 infection or an uninfected control (not recorded which). The specimen sequenced was whole blood.

CDR3 sequence reads: CAISDRALGDEQYF. The DNA for the CDR3 is TGTGCCATCAGTGATAGGGCCCTCGGAGACGAGCAGTACTTC. The V gene is TRBV10-3, the J gene TRBJ2-7; D uncertain. Germline CDR1 ENHRY, CDR2 SYGVKD. V gave up 3 bases and J gave up 5 bases, with 14 bases separating them. CDR3 length equals 14 residues.